The 10 T cell receptor beta chains below were found in one sample sequenced in a study of regulatory T cells in long-lasting Graves disease. Arm-PCR of CDR3 regions and iRepertoire HTBI primers were the basis on which TCR beta libraries were built. MiXCR was run by TCRdb on the multiplex PCR reads, yielding one entry per CDR3 protein. The repertoire consists of approximately 440,000 distinct CDR3 sequences, with 20% to 30% occurring once and the leading ten covering about a quarter. As to time point: persistent/refractory GD, antithyroid drugs over 5 years with positive TRAb. Making the TCR library involved RNA that had been extracted from PBMCs. This material consisted of peripheral blood mononuclear cells (PBMCs), taken when the disease was refractory, from a patient treated with antithyroid drugs. The receptor set was obtained from a female donor with Graves disease.

This clonotype was observed at least ten times. The V call is TRBV24-1, the J call TRBJ1-2; TRBD1 aligns across 7 bases. The length of the CDR3 is 14 residues. Germline V CDR1 and CDR2: KGHDR, SFDVKD. V was pared by 2 bases and J by 4 bases, with 3 bases of the junction left unmatched. CDR3 nucleotide sequence: TGTGCCACCAGTGATTACAGGGGATCCTATGGCTACACCTTC. It is translated as CATSDYRGSYGYTF.

The V and J genes are TRBV29-1 and TRBJ1-2, with D perhaps TRBD1 (5 bases). The CDR3 consists of 12 residues. V lost 6 bases, J lost 7 bases, and 15 bases lay in between. In germline, CDR1 is SQVTM, CDR2 ANQGSEA. The CDR3 spells CSVRRVDSGYTF. The CDR3 DNA reads as TGCAGCGTCCGCAGGGTGGACTCTGGCTACACCTTC.

The rearrangement uses TRBV6-1 and TRBJ2-1; 8 bases line up with TRBD1. CDR3 length: 15 residues. The germline V gene has CDR1 MNHNS and CDR2 SASEGT. The V segment lost 5 bases and the J segment 9 bases; nucleotides outside the gene matches: 12. CDR3 amino acids: CASSTTRTGLGEQFF. CDR3 DNA: TGTGCCAGCAGTACCACCCGGACAGGGTTGGGTGAGCAGTTCTTC.

In its sample, this clonotype was seen a few times. The chain links TRBV5-6 to TRBJ1-1; D not resolved. CDR1 SGHDT and CDR2 YYEEEE come from the germline V gene. V was cut by 5 bases and J by 1 base, with 9 bases left in between. The CDR3 totals 13 residues. CDR3: CASSLPTNTEAFF. The CDR3 bases are TGTGCCAGCAGTTTACCAACGAACACTGAAGCTTTCTTT.

The V gene is TRBV4-1, the J gene TRBJ1-5; 7 bases are a match to TRBD1. CDR1 is MGHRA, CDR2 YSYEKL, per germline. The CDR3 is 17 amino acids. With 0 bases clipped from V and 2 bases from J, the junction kept 7 bases outside the gene matches. The CDR3 DNA reads as TGCGCCAGCAGCCAAGATGGGACAGAATGGGGCAATCAGCCCCAGCATTTT. Translation: CASSQDGTEWGNQPQHF.

This clonotype was recorded at least ten times. The gene calls are TRBV28 and TRBJ2-7, with D maybe TRBD1 (5 bases). The germline V gene has CDR1 MDHEN and CDR2 SYDVKM. The CDR3 sequence is 12 residues long. The V end was cut by 7 bases, the J end by 2 bases, with 9 bases between. This CDR3 reads CASTAGPYEQYF. The CDR3 DNA follows: TGTGCCAGCACTGCAGGGCCCTACGAGCAGTACTTC.

The chain joins TRBV28 to TRBJ1-1; 8 bases fit TRBD1. CDR3 length: 17 amino acids. In germline, CDR1 is MDHEN, CDR2 SYDVKM. V lost 5 bases to trimming and J lost 2 bases; unmatched junction nucleotides: 13. CDR3 region: CASSLRTGRGKNTEAFF. The CDR3 nucleotides read TGTGCCAGCAGTCTCCGGACAGGGAGGGGGAAAAACACTGAAGCTTTCTTT.

In regard to this clonotype: A read error may explain this, as a much larger clone is one base away. This CDR3 is missing its conserved last phenylalanine or tryptophan, likely due to a read error. The V gene is TRBV12-3 or TRBV12-4, the J gene TRBJ1-1; D not resolved. V was clipped by 3 bases and J by 0 bases, with 23 bases between them. The CDR3 totals 19 residues. The CDR3 region has the DNA TGTGCCAGCAGTTTCCTACGATATGGGGAGCGGGGAATGAACACTGAAGCTTTCCTT. This encodes CASSFLRYGERGMNTEAFL.

This chain links TRBV5-1 with TRBJ2-5, with 8 bases matching TRBD2. J lost 5 bases, V lost 0 bases, and 12 bases had no gene match. This CDR3 has 17 residues. Germline-derived CDR1 and CDR2 are SGHRS and YFSETQ. The CDR3 loop is CASSLGSGRAVRETQYF. CDR3 nucleotide sequence: TGCGCCAGCAGCTTGGGGAGCGGGAGAGCCGTTCGGGAGACCCAGTACTTC.

The chain uses TRBV7-2 and TRBJ1-2; 8 bases are a match to TRBD1. The CDR3 length is 15 residues. CDR1 and CDR2 (germline): SGHTA, FQGNSA. V lost 3 bases to trimming and J lost 8 bases; unmatched junction nucleotides: 11. CDR3 sequence: CASSLQPGTGLGYTF. CDR3 DNA sequence: TGTGCCAGCAGCTTGCAGCCGGGGACAGGCTTGGGCTACACCTTC.